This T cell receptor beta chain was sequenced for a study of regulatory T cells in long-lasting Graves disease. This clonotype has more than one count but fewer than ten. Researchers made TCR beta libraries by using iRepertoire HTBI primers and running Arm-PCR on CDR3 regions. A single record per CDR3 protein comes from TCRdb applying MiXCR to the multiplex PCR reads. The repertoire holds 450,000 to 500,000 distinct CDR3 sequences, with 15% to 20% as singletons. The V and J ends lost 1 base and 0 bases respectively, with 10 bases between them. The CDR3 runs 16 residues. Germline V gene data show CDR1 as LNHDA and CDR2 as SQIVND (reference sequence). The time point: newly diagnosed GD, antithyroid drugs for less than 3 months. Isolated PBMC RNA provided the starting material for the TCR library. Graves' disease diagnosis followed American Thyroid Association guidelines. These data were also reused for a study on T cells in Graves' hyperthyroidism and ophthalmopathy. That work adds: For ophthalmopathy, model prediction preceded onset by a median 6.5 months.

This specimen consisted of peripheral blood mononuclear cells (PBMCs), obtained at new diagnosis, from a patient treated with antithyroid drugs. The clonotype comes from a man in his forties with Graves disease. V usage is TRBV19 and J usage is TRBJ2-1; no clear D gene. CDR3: CASSIVGRISYNEQFF. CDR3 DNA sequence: TGTGCCAGTAGTATAGTGGGTCGCATCTCCTACAATGAGCAGTTCTTC.